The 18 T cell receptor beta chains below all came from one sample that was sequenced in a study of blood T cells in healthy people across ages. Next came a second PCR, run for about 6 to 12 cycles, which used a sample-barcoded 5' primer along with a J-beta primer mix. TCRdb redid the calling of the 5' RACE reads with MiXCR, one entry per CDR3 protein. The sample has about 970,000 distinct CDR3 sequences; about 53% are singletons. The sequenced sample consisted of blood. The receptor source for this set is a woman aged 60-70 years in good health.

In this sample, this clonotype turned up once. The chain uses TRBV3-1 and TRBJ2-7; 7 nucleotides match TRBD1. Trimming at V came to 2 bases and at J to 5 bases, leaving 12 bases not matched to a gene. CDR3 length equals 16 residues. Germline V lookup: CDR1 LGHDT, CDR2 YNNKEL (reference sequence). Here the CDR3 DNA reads TGTGCCAGCAGCCAAAGGGGACAGTCTCTTAAGGACGAGCAGTACTTC. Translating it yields CASSQRGQSLKDEQYF.

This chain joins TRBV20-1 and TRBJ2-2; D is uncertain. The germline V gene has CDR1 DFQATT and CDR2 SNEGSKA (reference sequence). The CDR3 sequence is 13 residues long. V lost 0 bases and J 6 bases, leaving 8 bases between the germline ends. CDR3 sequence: CSARDLEAGELFF. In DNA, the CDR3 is TGCAGTGCTAGAGATCTTGAGGCCGGGGAGCTGTTTTTT.

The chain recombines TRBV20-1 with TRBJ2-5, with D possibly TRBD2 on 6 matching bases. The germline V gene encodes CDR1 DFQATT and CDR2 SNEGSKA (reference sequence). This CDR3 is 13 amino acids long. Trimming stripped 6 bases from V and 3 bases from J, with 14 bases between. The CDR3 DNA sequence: TGCAGTGCCGGCGGAGGCGGGGAAGAGACCCAGTACTTC. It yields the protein CSAGGGGEETQYF.

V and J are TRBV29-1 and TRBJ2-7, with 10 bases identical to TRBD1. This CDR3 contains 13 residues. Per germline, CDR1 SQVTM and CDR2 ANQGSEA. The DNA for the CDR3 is TGCAGGCAGCACAGGGACAGGGGTTACGAGCAGTACTTC. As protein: CRQHRDRGYEQYF.

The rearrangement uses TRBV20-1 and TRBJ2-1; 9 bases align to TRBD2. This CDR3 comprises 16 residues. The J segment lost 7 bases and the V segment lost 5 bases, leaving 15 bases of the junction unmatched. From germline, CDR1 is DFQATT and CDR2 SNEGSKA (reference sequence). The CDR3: CSAYSVSAGGMNEQFF. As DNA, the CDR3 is TGCAGTGCTTATTCAGTGTCAGCGGGAGGTATGAATGAGCAGTTCTTC.

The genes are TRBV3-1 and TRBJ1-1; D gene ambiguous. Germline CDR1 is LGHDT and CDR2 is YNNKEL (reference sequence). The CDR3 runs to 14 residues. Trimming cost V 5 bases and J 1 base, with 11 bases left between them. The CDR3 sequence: CASSEGNKNTEAFF. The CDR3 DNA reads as TGTGCCAGCAGCGAAGGAAACAAGAACACTGAAGCTTTCTTT.

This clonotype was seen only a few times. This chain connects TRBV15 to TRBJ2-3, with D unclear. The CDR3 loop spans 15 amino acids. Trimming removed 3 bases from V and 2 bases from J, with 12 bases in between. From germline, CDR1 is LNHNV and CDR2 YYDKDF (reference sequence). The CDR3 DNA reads TGTGCCACCAGCAGGGTACGATTAACCACAGATACGCAGTATTTT. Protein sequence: CATSRVRLTTDTQYF.

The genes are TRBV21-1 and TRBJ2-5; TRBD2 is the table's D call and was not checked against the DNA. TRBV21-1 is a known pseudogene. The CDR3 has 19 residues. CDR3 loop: CASSPRGTSGRALDETQYF. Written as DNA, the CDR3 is TGTGCCAGCAGCCCCCGAGGGACTAGCGGGAGGGCCCTCGATGAGACCCAGTACTTC.

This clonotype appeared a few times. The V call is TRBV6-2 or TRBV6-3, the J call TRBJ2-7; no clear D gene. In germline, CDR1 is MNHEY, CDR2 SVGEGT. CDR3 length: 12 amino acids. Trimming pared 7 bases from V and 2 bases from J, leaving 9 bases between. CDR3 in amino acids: CASTHAPYEQYF. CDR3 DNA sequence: TGTGCCAGCACCCATGCCCCCTACGAGCAGTACTTC.

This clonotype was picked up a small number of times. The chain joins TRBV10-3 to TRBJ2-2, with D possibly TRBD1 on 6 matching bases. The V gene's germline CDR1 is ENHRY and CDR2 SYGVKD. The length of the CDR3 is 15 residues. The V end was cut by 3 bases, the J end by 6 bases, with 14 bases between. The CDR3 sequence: CAISDQGRVSGELFF. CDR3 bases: TGTGCCATCAGTGATCAGGGGAGAGTGTCCGGGGAGCTGTTTTTT.

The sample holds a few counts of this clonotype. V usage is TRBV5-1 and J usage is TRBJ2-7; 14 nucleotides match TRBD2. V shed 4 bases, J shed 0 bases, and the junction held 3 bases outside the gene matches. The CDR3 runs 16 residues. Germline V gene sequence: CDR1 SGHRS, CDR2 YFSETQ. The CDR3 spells CASSRGTSGSSYEQYF. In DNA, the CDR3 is TGCGCCAGCAGCCGCGGGACTAGCGGGAGCTCCTACGAGCAGTACTTC.

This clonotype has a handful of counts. As DNA, the CDR3 is TGCAGTGCTAGAGATGCTCTAGCGGGCTCCTACGAGCAGTACTTC. Translation: CSARDALAGSYEQYF. This sequence joins TRBV20-1 and TRBJ2-7; TRBD2 aligns across 8 bases. The V gene's germline CDR1 is DFQATT and CDR2 SNEGSKA (reference sequence). The ends lost 0 bases at V and 0 bases at J; junction bases unmatched: 4. CDR3 size: 15 residues.

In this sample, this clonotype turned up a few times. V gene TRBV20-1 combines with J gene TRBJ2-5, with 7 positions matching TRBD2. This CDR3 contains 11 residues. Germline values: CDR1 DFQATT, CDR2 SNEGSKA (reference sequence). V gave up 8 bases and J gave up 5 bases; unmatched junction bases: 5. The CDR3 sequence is CSSAGVETQYF. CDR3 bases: TGCAGTTCTGCGGGAGTGGAGACCCAGTACTTC.

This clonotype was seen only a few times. The CDR3 nucleotides read TGCGCCAGCAGCTTGGCCGGGACACCCTACAATGAGCAGTTCTTC. Translation: CASSLAGTPYNEQFF. The chain couples TRBV5-1 to TRBJ2-1; the D gene is possibly TRBD1 (6 bases). Germline V gives CDR1 SGHRS, CDR2 YFSETQ. Trimming removed 0 bases from V and 2 bases from J, with 9 bases in between. The CDR3 has 15 residues.

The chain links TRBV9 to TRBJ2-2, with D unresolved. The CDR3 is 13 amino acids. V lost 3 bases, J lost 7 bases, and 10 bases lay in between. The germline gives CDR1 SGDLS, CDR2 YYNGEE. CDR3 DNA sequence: TGTGCCAGCAGCGCCCTGTCAGTCGGGGAGCTGTTTTTT. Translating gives CASSALSVGELFF.

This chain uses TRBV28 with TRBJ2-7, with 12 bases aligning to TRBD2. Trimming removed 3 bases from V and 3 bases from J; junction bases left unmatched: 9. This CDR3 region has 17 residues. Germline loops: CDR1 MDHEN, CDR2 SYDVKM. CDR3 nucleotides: TGTGCCAGCAGTTTGTGGGGGATGACTAGCGGGGGCTACGAGCAGTACTTC. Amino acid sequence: CASSLWGMTSGGYEQYF. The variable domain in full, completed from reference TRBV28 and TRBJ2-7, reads DVKVTQSSRYLVKRTGEKVFLECVQDMDHENMFWYRQDPGLGLRLIYFSYDVKMKEKGDIPEGYSVSREKKERFSLILESASTNQTSMYLCASSLWGMTSGGYEQYFGPGTRLTVT.

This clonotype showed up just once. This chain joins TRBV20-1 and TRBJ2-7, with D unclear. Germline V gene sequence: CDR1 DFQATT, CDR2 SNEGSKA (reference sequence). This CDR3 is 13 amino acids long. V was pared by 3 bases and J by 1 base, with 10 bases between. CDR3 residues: CSARSSESYEQYF. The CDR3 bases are TGCAGTGCTAGGTCATCCGAGTCCTACGAGCAGTACTTC.

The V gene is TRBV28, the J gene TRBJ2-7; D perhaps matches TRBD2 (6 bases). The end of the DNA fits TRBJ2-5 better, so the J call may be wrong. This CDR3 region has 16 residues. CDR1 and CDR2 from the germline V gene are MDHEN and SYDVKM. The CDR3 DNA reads TGTGCCAGCAGACTCGGGATAATGGGGGGTACAGAGACCCAGTACTTC. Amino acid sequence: CASRLGIMGGTETQYF.